Following are 20 T cell receptor beta chains from one sample sequenced in a study of multiple sclerosis patients with progressive multifocal leukoencephalopathy. Noted time point: time of PML onset. Measured with immunoSEQ multiplex PCR; TCRdb has only the in-frame clones, and not every one. Of some 28,000 clones in the sample, approximately 89% were seen once. The sample was PBMCs, taken from a patient treated with natalizumab. Receptors were obtained from a woman aged 30 to 39 with progressive multifocal leukoencephalopathy.

The J gene is TRBJ2-1, the V gene TRBV18, with a possible D match to TRBD2 (6 bases). Trimming cost V 1 base and J 0 bases, with 19 bases left between them. The CDR3 is made up of 19 amino acids. Germline V gene lookup returns CDR1 KGHSH and CDR2 LQKENI. The CDR3 DNA reads TGTGCCAGCTCACCACAGAAGGGAAGCGGGCCGAGCTCCTACAATGAGCAGTTCTTC. Translated, it gives CASSPQKGSGPSSYNEQFF.

The rearrangement joins TRBV6-7 to TRBJ1-5; no firm D call. TRBV6-7 is flagged as an ORF with uncertain function. V was pared by 1 base and J by 5 bases, with 12 bases between. The CDR3 covers 15 residues. The CDR3 DNA reads TGTGCCAGCAGTTACTGGTCAACCCCCGATCAGCCCCAGCATTTT. It specifies CASSYWSTPDQPQHF.

This chain uses TRBV7-9 with TRBJ1-1; the D gene is possibly TRBD1 (5 bases). The length of the CDR3 is 13 residues. V was pared by 0 bases and J by 5 bases, with 7 bases between. The germline gives CDR1 SEHNR, CDR2 FQNEAQ (reference sequence). The CDR3 spells CASSLAGTTEAFF. The CDR3 nucleotides read TGTGCCAGCAGCTTAGCGGGGACTACTGAAGCTTTCTTT.

In DNA form, the CDR3 reads TGTGCCAGCATCTCTGATTCCTACAATGAGCAGTTCTTC. This encodes CASISDSYNEQFF. The rearrangement links TRBV2 to TRBJ2-1; D is unresolved. The CDR3 length is 13 residues. The V end lost 7 bases, the J end lost 1 base, and 8 bases lay between the germline ends. Per the germline V gene, CDR1 is SNHLY and CDR2 is FYNNEI.

This chain uses TRBV7-6 with TRBJ1-6; 7 nucleotides align to TRBD1. The V gene end was trimmed by 4 bases and the J gene end by 10 bases; junction bases not matched to a gene: 7. Germline assignment: CDR1 SGHVS and CDR2 FNYEAQ. This CDR3 contains 14 residues. Here the CDR3 reads CASSSTGAGSPLHF. The CDR3 DNA sequence: TGTGCCAGCAGCTCCACAGGGGCGGGCTCACCCCTCCACTTT.

The V gene is TRBV15, the J gene TRBJ2-7; possibly TRBD2 for D (6 bases). Germline lookup yields CDR1 LNHNV and CDR2 YYDKDF (reference sequence). V dropped 0 bases and J dropped 6 bases, with 18 bases sitting between them. The CDR3 contains 16 residues. This chain's CDR3 is CATSRDRRPGVGEQYF. The CDR3 DNA follows: TGTGCCACCAGCAGAGATCGCCGACCGGGGGTTGGCGAGCAGTACTTC.

The chain couples TRBV6-1 to TRBJ2-7, with TRBD2 as a possible D gene (5 bases). The CDR3 has 14 amino acids. The germline V and J ends were trimmed by 0 bases and 2 bases, with 8 bases remaining between them. Germline CDR1 MNHNS, CDR2 SASEGT. The CDR3 DNA sequence: TGTGCCAGCAGTGAAGCGGGAGTTACCTACGAGCAGTACTTC. Amino acids: CASSEAGVTYEQYF.

This chain links TRBV19 with TRBJ2-1; 12 bases are a match to TRBD2. The CDR3 is 19 residues long. Losses at the gene ends were 5 bases for V and 0 bases for J; bases not matched to a gene: 11. Germline loops: CDR1 LNHDA, CDR2 SQIVND (reference sequence). CDR3: CASSARVTSGGSSYNEQFF. The DNA for the CDR3 is TGTGCCAGTAGTGCCCGGGTAACTAGCGGGGGGAGCTCCTACAATGAGCAGTTCTTC.

The chain combines TRBV7-2 with TRBJ1-2, with 8 positions matching TRBD1. Unmatched junction bases numbered 14, after V lost 5 bases and J lost 6 bases. Germline CDR1 SGHTA, CDR2 FQGNSA. This CDR3 spans 16 amino acids. The CDR3 bases are TGTGCCAGCAGCAGAGACAGGGGTCGGCGTGCAAATGGCTACACCTTC. It is translated as CASSRDRGRRANGYTF.

The rearrangement uses TRBV9 and TRBJ2-7; 12 bases agree with TRBD1. V lost 4 bases and J lost 5; bases outside the gene matches: 10. This CDR3 is 16 amino acids long. In germline, CDR1 is SGDLS, CDR2 YYNGEE. The CDR3 region is CASSPPPGQGANEQYF. The CDR3 bases are TGTGCCAGCAGCCCCCCTCCGGGACAGGGGGCCAACGAGCAGTACTTC.

This chain connects TRBV5-1 to TRBJ2-1; D possibly corresponds to TRBD2 (6 bases). The germline CDR1 and CDR2 sequences are SGHRS and YFSETQ. The V end lost 4 bases, the J end lost 8 bases, and 16 bases lay between the germline ends. The CDR3 covers 14 residues. CDR3 sequence (DNA): TGCGCCAGCAGCCTTTCTGGCGGGACGGATGAGCAGTTCTTC. Translated, it gives CASSLSGGTDEQFF.

The gene calls are TRBV5-6 and TRBJ1-6; 9 bases line up with TRBD1. The CDR3 spans 15 residues. Germline V lookup: CDR1 SGHDT, CDR2 YYEEEE. Losses at the gene ends were 2 bases for V and 7 bases for J; bases not matched to a gene: 4. The CDR3 region is CASSFTGTGNSPLHF. The DNA for the CDR3 is TGTGCCAGCAGCTTCACCGGGACAGGGAATTCACCCCTCCACTTT.

The chain combines TRBV11-2 with TRBJ2-2; the D gene is possibly TRBD1 (5 bases). Trimming removed 10 bases from V and 6 bases from J, with 12 bases in between. The CDR3 runs 12 residues. Germline V gene sequence: CDR1 SGHAT, CDR2 FQNNGV. This CDR3 is CAIRRAPGELFF. The CDR3 DNA reads TGTGCCATCCGCAGGGCCCCCGGGGAGCTGTTTTTT.

This clone came up a few times. This chain joins TRBV4-3 and TRBJ1-6; the D gene is possibly TRBD1 (5 bases). V was cut by 0 bases and J by 9 bases, with 15 bases left in between. This CDR3 region has 16 residues. The germline CDR1 and CDR2 sequences are LGHNA and YSLEER. CDR3 in amino acids: CASSQDRGTGGSPLHF. The CDR3 DNA sequence: TGCGCCAGCAGCCAAGATAGAGGGACGGGGGGTTCACCCCTCCACTTT.

The chain has TRBV6-1 and TRBJ2-7; no definite D call. Looked up from germline, CDR1 is MNHNS and CDR2 is SASEGT. Trimming shortened V by 2 bases and J by 3 bases, and 5 bases separated the two germline ends. The CDR3 runs 12 residues. CDR3 sequence (DNA): TGTGCCAGCAGTGAATCAGACTACGAGCAGTACTTC. The encoded protein is CASSESDYEQYF.

The genes are TRBV4-3 and TRBJ2-5; D not resolved. V lost 1 base and J lost 3, with 12 bases in between. This CDR3 is 15 amino acids long. Germline V gene sequence: CDR1 LGHNA, CDR2 YSLEER. DNA of the CDR3: TGCGCCAGCAGCCAAGTTCACGGGCCAGAAGAGACCCAGTACTTC. As protein: CASSQVHGPEETQYF.

V usage is TRBV5-1 and J usage is TRBJ1-2; D ambiguous. Trimming shortened V by 0 bases and J by 1 base, and 10 bases separated the two germline ends. The CDR3 is made up of 15 amino acids. The germline V gene has CDR1 SGHRS and CDR2 YFSETQ. This CDR3 reads CASSLGAGLNYGYTF. DNA for the CDR3: TGCGCCAGCAGCTTGGGGGCAGGCCTTAACTATGGCTACACCTTC.

The V gene is TRBV5-1, the J gene TRBJ2-6, with a tentative D call TRBD1 (5 bases). The CDR3 consists of 16 residues. V lost 2 bases and J lost 0, with 9 bases in between. CDR1 SGHRS and CDR2 YFSETQ come from the germline V gene. In nucleotides, the CDR3 is TGCGCCAGCAGCTTTGACAGATCCTCTGGGGCCAACGTCCTGACTTTC. It encodes CASSFDRSSGANVLTF.

In regard to this clone: Other nucleotide sequences in the sample specify the same CDR3. This chain joins TRBV28 and TRBJ2-7, with TRBD2 matching over 7 bases. Germline lookup yields CDR1 MDHEN and CDR2 SYDVKM. The CDR3 runs 14 residues. After removal of 1 base from V and 3 bases from J, the junction contained 3 bases not matched to a gene. DNA for the CDR3: TGTGCCAGCAGTTTATCCCCGGGAGGCTACGAGCAGTACTTC. Encoded protein: CASSLSPGGYEQYF. The full variable domain, in which reference TRBV28 and TRBJ2-7 provide the parts outside the CDR3, is DVKVTQSSRYLVKRTGEKVFLECVQDMDHENMFWYRQDPGLGLRLIYFSYDVKMKEKGDIPEGYSVSREKKERFSLILESASTNQTSMYLCASSLSPGGYEQYFGPGTRLTVT.

This clone has a single count. The J gene is TRBJ1-6, the V gene TRBV4-2, with D hard to call. This CDR3 is built from 12 residues. CDR1 is LGHNA, CDR2 YNFKEQ, per germline. Trimming stripped 3 bases from V and 7 bases from J, with 4 bases between. The CDR3 nucleotides are TGTGCCAGCAGCCAGGAGAATTCACCCCTCCACTTT. It encodes CASSQENSPLHF.